Listed here are 20 T cell receptor beta chains from one sample, sequenced in a study of regulatory T cells in long-lasting Graves disease. Library construction for TCR beta used iRepertoire HTBI primers and Arm-PCR of CDR3 regions. MiXCR, applied by TCRdb to the multiplex PCR reads, yields one record per CDR3 protein. The repertoire includes 530,000 or so distinct CDR3 sequences, roughly 16% of them detected once, and around 12% sits in the top ten. As to time point: newly diagnosed GD, antithyroid drugs for less than 3 months. The TCR library was made from RNA that had been extracted from PBMCs in TRIzol. Separately, the same data were catalogued under a study of T cells in Graves' hyperthyroidism and ophthalmopathy.

The input for sequencing was peripheral blood mononuclear cells (PBMCs), taken at new diagnosis, from a patient treated with antithyroid drugs. The receptors shown here come from a young man with Graves disease.

The table lists this clonotype with a few counts. The junction differs from germline at one of its ends, possibly a read error. The chain links TRBV12-3 or TRBV12-4 to TRBJ2-7, with 7 bases lining up with TRBD1. The CDR3 contains 14 residues. The CDR3 DNA is TGTGCCAGCAGTCCCCCGGACAGGCCCTACGAGCAGTGCTTC. Amino acid sequence: CASSPPDRPYEQCF.

This chain uses TRBV6-1 with TRBJ1-5, with D possibly being TRBD1 (6 bases). V shed 2 bases and J shed 0 bases, with 20 bases lying between them. This CDR3 is built from 19 residues. Germline V gives CDR1 MNHNS, CDR2 SASEGT. The CDR3 protein is CASSELYRAGIYSNQPQHF. The DNA of the CDR3 is TGTGCCAGCAGTGAACTTTACAGGGCTGGGATATATAGCAATCAGCCCCAGCATTTT.

In this sample, this clonotype turned up a few times. The chain carries TRBV7-2 and TRBJ2-7; 9 bases fit TRBD1. The CDR3 is 16 residues long. Germline assignment: CDR1 SGHTA and CDR2 FQGNSA. The J segment lost 0 bases and the V segment lost 3 bases, leaving 6 bases of the junction unmatched. CDR3 region: CASSFLGQGSSYEQYF. The CDR3 DNA reads TGTGCCAGCAGCTTTTTAGGACAGGGGAGCTCCTACGAGCAGTACTTC.

Note on this clonotype: This clone may be a read error of a much larger clone one base away. V usage is TRBV20-1 and J usage is TRBJ1-1, with D perhaps matching TRBD1 (5 bases). Germline V CDR1 and CDR2: DFQATT, SNEGSKA (reference sequence). The CDR3 length is 13 residues. CDR3 DNA: TGCAGTGCTAGAGGGGGGTGGAACACTGGAGCTTTCTTT. It specifies CSARGGWNTGAFF.

The gene calls are TRBV7-7 and TRBJ2-2, with 8 bases matching TRBD2. This CDR3 contains 12 residues. Losses at the gene ends were 11 bases for V and 5 bases for J; bases not matched to a gene: 4. The germline gives CDR1 SSHAT, CDR2 FNYEAQ (reference sequence). CDR3 sequence: CARAGETGELFF. DNA for the CDR3: TGTGCCCGAGCGGGAGAAACCGGGGAGCTGTTTTTT.

J is TRBJ2-2 and V is TRBV25-1; D is unclear. V dropped 3 bases and J dropped 6 bases, with 14 bases sitting between them. Germline V lookup: CDR1 MGHDK, CDR2 SYGVNS. CDR3 length equals 15 residues. CDR3 sequence (DNA): TGTGCCAGCAGTGATCCTAGAATCCCAGCCGGGGAGCTGTTTTTT. It is translated as CASSDPRIPAGELFF. The full variable domain, in which reference TRBV25-1 and TRBJ2-2 provide the parts outside the CDR3, is EADIYQTPRYLVIGTGKKITLECSQTMGHDKMYWYQQDPGMELHLIHYSYGVNSTEKGDLSSESTVSRIRTEHFPLTLESARPSHTSQYLCASSDPRIPAGELFFGEGSRLTVL.

This clonotype showed up just a few times. The gene calls are TRBV19 and TRBJ1-1; 7 nucleotides agree with TRBD1. CDR1 and CDR2 from the germline V gene are LNHDA and SQIVND (reference sequence). There are 13 residues in the CDR3. V shed 3 bases, J shed 10 bases, and the junction held 8 bases outside the gene matches. The CDR3 region is CASSMTGTMGAFF. The CDR3 coding sequence is TGTGCCAGTAGTATGACAGGGACCATGGGAGCTTTCTTT. Full variable domain (remainder filled in from reference TRBV19 and TRBJ1-1): DGGITQSPKYLFRKEGQNVTLSCEQNLNHDAMYWYRQDPGQGLRLIYYSQIVNDFQKGDIAEGYSVSREKKESFPLTVTSAQKNPTAFYLCASSMTGTMGAFFGQGTRLTVV.

This clonotype was detected a few times. This chain uses TRBV5-1 with TRBJ2-2; tentatively, D is TRBD2 (5 bases). V lost 2 bases and J lost 2, with 10 bases in between. Germline V gene lookup returns CDR1 SGHRS and CDR2 YFSETQ. The CDR3 contains 15 residues. CDR3 coding DNA: TGCGCCAGCAGCTTAATGGAGGTTAACACCGGGGAGCTGTTTTTT. This gives the protein CASSLMEVNTGELFF.

The V gene is TRBV3-1, the J gene TRBJ2-1, with 7 positions matching TRBD2. V shed 3 bases and J 13 bases; nucleotides not matched to a gene: 9. The germline CDR1 and CDR2 sequences are LGHDT and YNNKEL (reference sequence). The length of the CDR3 is 13 residues. The CDR3 region is CASSHSQSGTQFF. The DNA of the CDR3 is TGTGCCAGCAGCCATTCCCAGAGCGGGACCCAGTTCTTC.

The gene calls are TRBV14 and TRBJ2-7, with TRBD1 matching 10 bases. Looked up from germline, CDR1 is SGHDN and CDR2 is FVKESK. The length of the CDR3 is 15 residues. V lost 2 bases to trimming and J lost 4 bases; unmatched junction nucleotides: 5. The CDR3 nucleotides are TGTGCCAGCAGCCAATTCTGGGACAGGGGTTACGAGCAGTACTTC. Protein: CASSQFWDRGYEQYF.

The chain recombines TRBV7-2 with TRBJ2-2; 12 bases align to TRBD2. The germline V gene has CDR1 SGHTA and CDR2 FQGNSA. The CDR3 runs 18 residues. V lost 4 bases and J lost 4; bases outside the gene matches: 10. CDR3 residues: CASSSLRLAGVRTGELFF. CDR3 coding DNA: TGTGCCAGCAGCTCCCTGCGACTAGCGGGAGTGCGCACCGGGGAGCTGTTTTTT.

This clonotype was seen at least ten times. The V gene is TRBV12-3 or TRBV12-4, the J gene TRBJ1-5, with TRBD1 matching 10 bases. Trimming took 6 bases from V and 0 from J; bases not matched to a gene: 11. This CDR3 has 18 amino acids. CDR3 amino acids: CASSPEGQGSYSNQPQHF. In DNA, the CDR3 is TGTGCCAGCAGCCCCGAGGGACAGGGGAGTTATAGCAATCAGCCCCAGCATTTT.

The chain employs TRBV5-1 and TRBJ1-5; weak D call: TRBD1 (6 bases). Germline loops: CDR1 SGHRS, CDR2 YFSETQ. V gave up 4 bases and J gave up 2 bases, with 13 bases separating them. This CDR3 comprises 15 residues. The CDR3 nucleotides read TGCGCCAGCAGCGCAGGGGAGAGGGGCAATCAGCCCCAGCATTTT. Translated, it gives CASSAGERGNQPQHF.

Turning to this clonotype: A read error is the likely source, as a far larger clone sits one nucleotide away. The chain links TRBV4-2 to TRBJ2-5, with TRBD2 matching 12 bases. This CDR3 is built from 13 residues. Germline CDR1 LGHNA, CDR2 YNFKEQ. The CDR3 is CAWTSGDEEAQYF. DNA of the CDR3: TGTGCCTGGACTAGCGGGGATGAAGAGGCCCAGTACTTC.

This clonotype turned up a few times. V is TRBV29-1 and J is TRBJ1-3; no definite D call. Germline V gene lookup returns CDR1 SQVTM and CDR2 ANQGSEA. The CDR3 sequence is 16 residues long. V dropped 6 bases and J dropped 0 bases, with 18 bases sitting between them. CDR3 coding DNA: TGCAGCGTGGGGTTTCCCAGATCAGGCTCTGGAAACACCATATATTTT. The encoded protein is CSVGFPRSGSGNTIYF.

Only a few counts were recorded for this clonotype. The chain has TRBV6-1 and TRBJ2-5, with 13 bases matching TRBD2. Unmatched junction bases numbered 9, after V lost 6 bases and J lost 5 bases. This CDR3 spans 16 amino acids. CDR1 and CDR2 from the germline V gene are MNHNS and SASEGT. This chain's CDR3 is CASRGLAGVDRETQYF. CDR3 sequence (DNA): TGTGCCAGCAGAGGACTAGCGGGAGTCGATCGGGAGACCCAGTACTTC.

The table lists this clonotype with a few counts. The chain carries TRBV4-1 and TRBJ2-7, with D uncertain. The CDR3 contains 15 residues. Looked up from germline, CDR1 is MGHRA and CDR2 is YSYEKL. V gave up 3 bases and J gave up 2 bases, with 14 bases separating them. The CDR3 region has the DNA TGCGCCAGCAGCCATCCCCCGGACGGAGCCTACGAGCAGTACTTC. Protein sequence: CASSHPPDGAYEQYF.

This chain connects TRBV10-3 to TRBJ2-6; D may be TRBD1 or TRBD2 (5 bases each). CDR3 length: 14 residues. Germline CDR1 is ENHRY and CDR2 is SYGVKD. V was shortened by 10 bases and J by 2 bases, with 12 bases between the two germline ends. This chain's CDR3 is CATYGAAGANVLTF. The CDR3 coding sequence is TGTGCCACCTACGGGGCGGCTGGGGCCAACGTCCTGACTTTC.

This clonotype was counted a few times. The chain employs TRBV9 and TRBJ1-1, with 12 bases matching TRBD1. Unmatched junction bases numbered 5, after V lost 4 bases and J lost 1 base. Germline V gene lookup returns CDR1 SGDLS and CDR2 YYNGEE. The CDR3 loop spans 16 amino acids. Here the CDR3 DNA reads TGTGCCAGCAGCCCACCGGGACAGGGGGCGAACACTGAAGCTTTCTTT. It is translated as CASSPPGQGANTEAFF.

In the case of this clonotype: The junction departs from the called germline gene at one end, perhaps through a read error. V usage is TRBV9 and J usage is TRBJ2-1; 11 bases agree with TRBD2. Germline lookup yields CDR1 SGDLS and CDR2 YYNGEE. CDR3 size: 15 residues. CDR3 region: CASTQGLAAYNEQSF. Here the CDR3 DNA reads TGTGCCAGCACCCAGGGACTAGCGGCTTACAATGAGCAGTCCTTC.